This TCR beta chain was found in a study of CD8+CD57+ T cells in acquired aplastic anemia. Using genomic DNA as the template, TCR beta VDJ and CDR3 profiling was carried out. TCRdb recomputed calls from the reads with MiXCR, one row per CDR3 protein. The sample lists approximately 200,000 distinct CDR3 sequences, around 59% seen once, with 16% in the top ten. The CDR3 loop spans 12 amino acids. Unmatched junction bases numbered 5, after V lost 3 bases and J lost 7 bases. CDR1 and CDR2 from the germline V gene are DFQATT and SNEGSKA (reference sequence). This receptor was obtained from a human donor in good health, serving as a control. This chain joins TRBV20-1 and TRBJ1-2; TRBD1 matches 7 bases. The material sequenced was sorted CD4+, CD8+, or CD8+CD57+ T cells (not recorded which) from PBMCs. The CDR3: CSARVPGGGYTF. As DNA, the CDR3 is TGCAGTGCTAGGGTTCCAGGGGGTGGCTACACCTTC.